This record concerns one T cell receptor beta chain sequence. This clone has just a few counts. What this receptor recognizes is not known. No much larger clonotype is one base removed from it; base qualities were not supplied. Other DNA sequences from this sample encode an identical CDR3 as well. TCRbeta CDR3 regions were amplified from genomic DNA using the immunoSEQ Assay, a bias-controlled multiplex PCR. The study's processing was this. Nucleated cell counts per sample were estimated from amplification of reference gene primers within the assay. Sequence reads were collapsed and filtered to measure the absolute abundance of every unique TCRbeta CDR3 rearrangement. For each sample, productive Simpson clonality was calculated as the square root of Simpson's diversity index over productive rearrangements. As stored in TCRdb, this immuneACCESS dataset retains in-frame rearrangements with V and J assigned. A fraction of the clones does not appear; measured against another copy, unresolved V genes explain less than half of the discrepancy, and the remainder lacks a known reason. That table gives V, J and clone size, and the DNA gave D and trimming. This sample is represented by around 300,000 clones; 75% to 95% of them were singletons. The ten largest clones add up to 6% to 7% of the sample.

At one collaborating source in Seattle, patients were enrolled during active infection and were followed longitudinally through the course of disease. Each collaborating institution followed its own protocols to collect whole blood in K2EDTA tubes. Collaborator samples were shipped for TCRbeta analysis as frozen whole blood, isolated PBMCs, or DNA extracted from either sample type. This sample is drawn from a study of blood T cell repertoires in COVID-19 (dated by TCRdb to the early 2020s). The study in broad terms: Collaborator samples came from the United States, Italy and Spain and covered acute and convalescent phases of COVID-19. Where available, HLA class I and class II types were taken from metadata supplied by the sample provider and were not determined by assay-based typing. The repertoires were released in a freely available public database meant as a resource for research on the immune response to SARS-CoV-2. The dataset comprised deeply sampled blood TCRbeta repertoires from subjects exposed to, actively infected with, or recovered from COVID-19. The samples were drawn from the first 160 participants of the ongoing ImmuneRACE study and from some 1,300 subjects provided by 6 global collaborators. The material from the prospective study consisted of cDNA or gDNA derived from T cells, B-cell-depleted T cells, or PBMCs. The sample metadata nearly always contained a de-identified subject ID, COVID-19 status, age in years and sex.

The CDR3 covers 13 residues, taking in both the cysteine and the phenylalanine. CDR3 DNA is the only sequence kept; it has 39 bases, read in frame from the first base. Trimming at the junction amounts to 4 bases on V and 3 bases on J, and the germline ends lie 7 bases apart. Taken from the germline V gene, the CDR1 and CDR2 loops are SNHLY and FYNNEI. Broader findings and caveats from the paper: The amount of clinical and demographic metadata varied by source and participant and was provided uncurated.

Sequencing was performed on peripheral blood. This clonotype originated in a woman aged 25 to 39 with COVID-19, enrolled during active disease. The V and J genes are TRBV2 and TRBJ1-5; the D gene is perhaps TRBD1, from 6 matching bases. At the DNA level, the sequence is TGTGCCAGCAGTGGACAGGCCAATCAGCCCCAGCATTTT. Its protein is CASSGQANQPQHF. Reference TRBV2 and TRBJ1-5 genes cover what lies past the CDR3, so the full variable domain is EPEVTQTPSHQVTQMGQEVILRCVPISNHLYFYWYRQILGQKVEFLVSFYNNEISEKSEIFDDQFSVERPDGSNFTLKIRSTKLEDSAMYFCASSGQANQPQHFGDGTRLSIL.